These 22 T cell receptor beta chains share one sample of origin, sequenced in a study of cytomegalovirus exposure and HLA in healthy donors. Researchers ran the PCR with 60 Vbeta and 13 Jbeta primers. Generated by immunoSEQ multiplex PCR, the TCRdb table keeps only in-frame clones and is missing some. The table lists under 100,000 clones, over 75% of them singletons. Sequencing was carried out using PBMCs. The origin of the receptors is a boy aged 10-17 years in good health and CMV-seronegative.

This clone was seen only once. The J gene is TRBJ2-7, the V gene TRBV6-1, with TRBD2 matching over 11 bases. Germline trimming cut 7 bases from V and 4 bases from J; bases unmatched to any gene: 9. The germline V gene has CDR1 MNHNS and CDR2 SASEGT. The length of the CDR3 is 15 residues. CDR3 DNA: TGTGCCAGCATCCTAGGGGGACTAGCGGCTTACGAGCAGTACTTC. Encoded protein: CASILGGLAAYEQYF.

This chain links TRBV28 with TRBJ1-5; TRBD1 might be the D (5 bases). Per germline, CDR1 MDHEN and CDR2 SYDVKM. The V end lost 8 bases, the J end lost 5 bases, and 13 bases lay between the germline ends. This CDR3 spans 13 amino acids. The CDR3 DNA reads TGTGCCAGCCTGGGGGGTTCGTATCAGCCCCAGCATTTT. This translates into CASLGGSYQPQHF.

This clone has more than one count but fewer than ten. The CDR3 DNA reads TGTGCCAGCAGTGGGGACTACTACAATGAGCAGTTCTTC. Translated, it gives CASSGDYYNEQFF. The V call is TRBV27, the J call TRBJ2-1; 7 bases are shared with TRBD2. This CDR3 is 13 amino acids long. V was pared by 5 bases and J by 3 bases, with 1 base of the junction left unmatched. Germline V lookup: CDR1 MNHEY, CDR2 SMNVEV (reference sequence).

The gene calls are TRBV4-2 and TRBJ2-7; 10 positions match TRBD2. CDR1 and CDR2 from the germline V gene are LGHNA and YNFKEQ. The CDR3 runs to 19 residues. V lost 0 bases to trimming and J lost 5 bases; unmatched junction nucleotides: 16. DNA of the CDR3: TGTGCCAGCAGCCAAGACAGCGCGGGGCTAGCGGGAGATTTCAACGAGCAGTACTTC. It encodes CASSQDSAGLAGDFNEQYF.

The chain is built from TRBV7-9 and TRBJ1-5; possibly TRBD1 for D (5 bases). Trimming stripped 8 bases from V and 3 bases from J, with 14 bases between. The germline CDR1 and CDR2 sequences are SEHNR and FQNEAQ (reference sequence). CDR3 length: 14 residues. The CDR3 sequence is CASGGDDNNQPQHF. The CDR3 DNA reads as TGTGCCAGCGGGGGGGATGATAACAATCAGCCCCAGCATTTT.

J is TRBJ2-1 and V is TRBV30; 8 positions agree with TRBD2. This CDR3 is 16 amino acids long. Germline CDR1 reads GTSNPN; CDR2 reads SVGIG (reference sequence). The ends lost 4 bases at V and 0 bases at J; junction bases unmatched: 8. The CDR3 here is CAWTLGLAPSYNEQFF. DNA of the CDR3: TGTGCCTGGACACTAGGACTAGCTCCCTCCTACAATGAGCAGTTCTTC.

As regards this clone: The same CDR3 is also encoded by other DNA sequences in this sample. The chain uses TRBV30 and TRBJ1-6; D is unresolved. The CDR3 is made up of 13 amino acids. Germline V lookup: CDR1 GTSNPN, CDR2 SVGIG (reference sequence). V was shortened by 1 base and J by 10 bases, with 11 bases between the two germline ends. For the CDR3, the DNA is TGTGCCTGGAGTGACCAAACGGGATCACCCCTCCACTTT. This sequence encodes CAWSDQTGSPLHF.

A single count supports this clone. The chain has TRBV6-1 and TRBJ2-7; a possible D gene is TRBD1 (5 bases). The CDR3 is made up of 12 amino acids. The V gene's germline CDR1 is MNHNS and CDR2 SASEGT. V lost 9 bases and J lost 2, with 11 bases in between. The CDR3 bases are TGTGCCAGTTGCGACAGCCCCTACGAGCAGTACTTC. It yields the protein CASCDSPYEQYF.

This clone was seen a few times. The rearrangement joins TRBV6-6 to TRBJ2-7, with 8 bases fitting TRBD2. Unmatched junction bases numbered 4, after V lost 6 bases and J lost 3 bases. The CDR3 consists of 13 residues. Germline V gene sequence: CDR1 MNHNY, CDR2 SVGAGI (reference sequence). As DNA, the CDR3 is TGTGCCAGCAGCCAGCGGGAGCGCTACGAGCAGTACTTC. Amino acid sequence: CASSQRERYEQYF.

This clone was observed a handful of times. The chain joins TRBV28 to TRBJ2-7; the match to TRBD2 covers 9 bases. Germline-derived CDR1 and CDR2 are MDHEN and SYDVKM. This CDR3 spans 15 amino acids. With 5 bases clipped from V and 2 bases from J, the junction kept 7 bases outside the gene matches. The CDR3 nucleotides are TGTGCCAGCAGTAAGACTAGCGGTTTAACCTACGAGCAGTACTTC. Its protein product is CASSKTSGLTYEQYF.

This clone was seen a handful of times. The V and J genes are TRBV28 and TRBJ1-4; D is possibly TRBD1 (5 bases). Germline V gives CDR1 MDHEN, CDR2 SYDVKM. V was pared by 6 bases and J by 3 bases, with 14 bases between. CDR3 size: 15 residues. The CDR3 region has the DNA TGTGCCAGCAGCCCGGACCAACAGGCTAATGAAAAACTGTTTTTT. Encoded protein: CASSPDQQANEKLFF.

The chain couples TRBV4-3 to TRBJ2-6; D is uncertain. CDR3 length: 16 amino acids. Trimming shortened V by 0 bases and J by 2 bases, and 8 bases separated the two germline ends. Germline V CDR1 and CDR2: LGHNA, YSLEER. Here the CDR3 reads CASSQDSQAGANVLTF. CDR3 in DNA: TGCGCCAGCAGCCAAGACTCCCAGGCTGGGGCCAACGTCCTGACTTTC.

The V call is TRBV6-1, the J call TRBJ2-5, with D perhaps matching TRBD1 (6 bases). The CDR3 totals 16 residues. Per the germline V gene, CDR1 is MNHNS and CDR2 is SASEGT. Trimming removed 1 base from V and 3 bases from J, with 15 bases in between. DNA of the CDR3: TGTGCCAGCAGTGAAGTACCGGGACATCCCGAAGAGACCCAGTACTTC. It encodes CASSEVPGHPEETQYF.

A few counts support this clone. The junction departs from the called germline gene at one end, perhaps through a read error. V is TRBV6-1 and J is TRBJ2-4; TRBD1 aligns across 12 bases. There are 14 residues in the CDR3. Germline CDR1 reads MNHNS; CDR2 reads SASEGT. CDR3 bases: TGTGCCAGCAAGGCCGGGACAGGGGGCGAAAAGGTGGACTTC. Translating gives CASKAGTGGEKVDF.

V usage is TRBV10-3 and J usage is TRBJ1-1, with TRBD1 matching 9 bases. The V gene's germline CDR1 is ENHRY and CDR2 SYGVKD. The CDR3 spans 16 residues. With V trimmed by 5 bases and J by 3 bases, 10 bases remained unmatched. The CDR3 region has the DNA TGTGCCATCAGTCCCGGGACAGGGCCCGAGGACACTGAAGCTTTCTTT. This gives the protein CAISPGTGPEDTEAFF.

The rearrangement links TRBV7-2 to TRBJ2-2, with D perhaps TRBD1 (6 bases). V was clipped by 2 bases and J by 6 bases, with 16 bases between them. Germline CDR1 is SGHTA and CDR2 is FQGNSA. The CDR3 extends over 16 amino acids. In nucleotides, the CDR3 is TGTGCCAGCAGCTTAACATTGGGGGCCGAGGCCGGGGAGCTGTTTTTT. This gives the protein CASSLTLGAEAGELFF.

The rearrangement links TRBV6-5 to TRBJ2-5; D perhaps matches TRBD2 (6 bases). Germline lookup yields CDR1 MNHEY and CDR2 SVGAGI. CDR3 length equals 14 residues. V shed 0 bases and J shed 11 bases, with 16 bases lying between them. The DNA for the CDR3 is TGTGCCAGCAGTTACTCGATGGAGGGAATGGGGCAGTACTTC. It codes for CASSYSMEGMGQYF.

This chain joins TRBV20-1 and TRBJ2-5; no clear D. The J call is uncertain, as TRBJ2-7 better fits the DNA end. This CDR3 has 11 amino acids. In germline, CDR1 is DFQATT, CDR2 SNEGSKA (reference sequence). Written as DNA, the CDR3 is TGCAGTGCTGCAACACTATACGAGCAGTACTTC. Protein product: CSAATLYEQYF.

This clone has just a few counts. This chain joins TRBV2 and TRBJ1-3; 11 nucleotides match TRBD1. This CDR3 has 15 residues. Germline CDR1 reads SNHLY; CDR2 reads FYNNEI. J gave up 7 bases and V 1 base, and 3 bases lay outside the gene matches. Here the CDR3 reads CASSEGGQGVNTIYF. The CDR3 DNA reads TGTGCCAGCAGTGAAGGGGGACAGGGGGTGAACACCATATATTTT.

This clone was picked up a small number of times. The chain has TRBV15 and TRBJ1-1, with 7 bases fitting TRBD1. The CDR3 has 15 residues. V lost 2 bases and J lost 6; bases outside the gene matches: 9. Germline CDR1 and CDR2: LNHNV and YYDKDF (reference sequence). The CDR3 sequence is CATSRLDREIAEAFF. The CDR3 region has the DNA TGTGCCACCAGCAGACTTGACAGGGAAATAGCTGAAGCTTTCTTT.

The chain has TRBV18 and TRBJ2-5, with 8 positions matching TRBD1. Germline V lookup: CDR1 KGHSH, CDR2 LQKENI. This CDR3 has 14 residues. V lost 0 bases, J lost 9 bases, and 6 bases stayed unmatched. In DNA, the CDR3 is TGTGCCAGCTCACCACCGGACAGGGCCCGGGCCCAGTACTTC. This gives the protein CASSPPDRARAQYF.

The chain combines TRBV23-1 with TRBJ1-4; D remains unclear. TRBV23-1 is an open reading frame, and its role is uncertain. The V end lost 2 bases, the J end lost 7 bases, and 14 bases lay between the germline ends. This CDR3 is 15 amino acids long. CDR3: CASSQKRLPGEKLFF. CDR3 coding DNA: TGCGCCAGCAGTCAAAAGAGACTTCCTGGTGAAAAACTGTTTTTT.